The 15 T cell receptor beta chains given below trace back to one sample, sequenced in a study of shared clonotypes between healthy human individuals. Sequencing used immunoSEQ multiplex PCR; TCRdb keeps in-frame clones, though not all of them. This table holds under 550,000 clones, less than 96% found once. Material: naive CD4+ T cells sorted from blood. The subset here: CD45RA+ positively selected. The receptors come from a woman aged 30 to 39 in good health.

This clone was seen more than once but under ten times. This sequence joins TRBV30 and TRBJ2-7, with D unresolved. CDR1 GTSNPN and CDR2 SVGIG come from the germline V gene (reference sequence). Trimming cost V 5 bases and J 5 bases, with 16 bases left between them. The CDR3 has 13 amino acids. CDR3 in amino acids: CAWPRRQRHEQYF. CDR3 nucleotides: TGTGCCTGGCCCCGACGCCAGCGTCACGAGCAGTACTTC.

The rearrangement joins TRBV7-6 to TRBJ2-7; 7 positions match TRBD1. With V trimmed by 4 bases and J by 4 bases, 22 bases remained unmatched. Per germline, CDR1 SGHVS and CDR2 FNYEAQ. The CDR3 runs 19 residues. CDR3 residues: CASSSRDSLGSSHLYEQYF. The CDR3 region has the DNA TGTGCCAGCAGCTCCCGGGACAGCCTAGGTTCTAGCCACCTTTACGAGCAGTACTTC. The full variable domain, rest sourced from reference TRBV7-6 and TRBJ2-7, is GAGVSQSPRYKVTKRGQDVALRCDPISGHVSLYWYRQALGQGPEFLTYFNYEAQQDKSGLPNDRFSAERPEGSISTLTIQRTEQRDSAMYRCASSSRDSLGSSHLYEQYFGPGTRLTVT.

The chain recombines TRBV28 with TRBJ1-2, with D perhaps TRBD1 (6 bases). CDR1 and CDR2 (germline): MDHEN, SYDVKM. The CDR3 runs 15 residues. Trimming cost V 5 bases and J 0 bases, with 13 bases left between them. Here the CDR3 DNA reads TGTGCCAGCAGTGCCCTGGACAGACCTAACTATGGCTACACCTTC. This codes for CASSALDRPNYGYTF.

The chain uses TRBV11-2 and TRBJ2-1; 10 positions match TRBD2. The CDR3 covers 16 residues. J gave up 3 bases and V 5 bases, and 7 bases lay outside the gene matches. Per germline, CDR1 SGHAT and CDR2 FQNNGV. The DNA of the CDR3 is TGTGCCAGCAGCCCCGTAGCGGGAGGAGACTACAATGAGCAGTTCTTC. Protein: CASSPVAGGDYNEQFF.

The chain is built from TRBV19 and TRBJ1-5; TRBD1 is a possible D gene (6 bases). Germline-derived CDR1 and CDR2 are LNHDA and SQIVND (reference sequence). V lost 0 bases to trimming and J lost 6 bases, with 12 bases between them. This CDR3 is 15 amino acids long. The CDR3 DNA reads TGTGCCAGTAGTATAGATGGACAGAGGAGTCAGCCCCAGCATTTT. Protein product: CASSIDGQRSQPQHF.

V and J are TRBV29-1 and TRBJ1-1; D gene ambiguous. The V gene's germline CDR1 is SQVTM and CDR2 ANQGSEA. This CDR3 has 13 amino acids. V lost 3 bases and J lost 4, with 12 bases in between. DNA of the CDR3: TGCAGCGTTGACCCCAGTCTTACCACTGAAGCTTTCTTT. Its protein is CSVDPSLTTEAFF.

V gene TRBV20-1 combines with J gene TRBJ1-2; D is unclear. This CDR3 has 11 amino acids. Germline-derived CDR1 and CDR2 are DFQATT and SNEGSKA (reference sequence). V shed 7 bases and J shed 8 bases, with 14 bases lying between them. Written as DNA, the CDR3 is TGCAGTGACATAGGGAAGGGCGGCTACACCTTC. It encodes CSDIGKGGYTF.

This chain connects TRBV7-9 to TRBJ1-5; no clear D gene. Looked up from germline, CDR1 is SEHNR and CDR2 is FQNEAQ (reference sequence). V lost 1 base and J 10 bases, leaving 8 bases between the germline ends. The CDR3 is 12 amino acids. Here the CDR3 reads CASSLGSEPQHF. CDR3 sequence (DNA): TGTGCCAGCAGCTTAGGGTCAGAACCCCAGCATTTT. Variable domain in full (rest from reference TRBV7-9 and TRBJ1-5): DTGVSQNPRHKITKRGQNVTFRCDPISEHNRLYWYRQTLGQGPEFLTYFQNEAQLEKSRLLSDRFSAERPKGSFSTLEIQRTEQGDSAMYLCASSLGSEPQHFGDGTRLSIL.

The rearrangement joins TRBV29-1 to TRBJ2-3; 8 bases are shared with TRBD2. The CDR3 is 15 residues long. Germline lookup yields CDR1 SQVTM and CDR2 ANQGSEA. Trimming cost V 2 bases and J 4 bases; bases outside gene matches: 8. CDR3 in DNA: TGCAGCGTTGAACAGGACGGGAGGGCCGCAGATACGCAGTATTTT. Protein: CSVEQDGRAADTQYF.

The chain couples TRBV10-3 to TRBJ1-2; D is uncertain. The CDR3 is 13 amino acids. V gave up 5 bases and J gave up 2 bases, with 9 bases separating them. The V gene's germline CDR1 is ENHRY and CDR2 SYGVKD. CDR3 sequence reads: CAISSQINYGYTF. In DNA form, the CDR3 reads TGTGCCATCAGTTCCCAGATCAACTATGGCTACACCTTC.

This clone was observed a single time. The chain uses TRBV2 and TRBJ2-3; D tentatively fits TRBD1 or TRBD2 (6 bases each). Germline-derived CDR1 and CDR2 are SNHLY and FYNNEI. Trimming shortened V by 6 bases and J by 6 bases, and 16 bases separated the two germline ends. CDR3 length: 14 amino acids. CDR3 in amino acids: CASRRDTSSDTQYF. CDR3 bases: TGTGCCAGCAGGCGGGACACCAGTTCTGATACGCAGTATTTT.

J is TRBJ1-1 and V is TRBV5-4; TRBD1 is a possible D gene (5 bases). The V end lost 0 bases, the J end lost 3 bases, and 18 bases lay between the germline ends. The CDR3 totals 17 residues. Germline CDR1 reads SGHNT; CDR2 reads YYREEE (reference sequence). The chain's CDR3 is CASSLAGHRMGDTEAFF. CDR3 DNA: TGTGCCAGCAGCTTGGCTGGACACAGGATGGGGGACACTGAAGCTTTCTTT. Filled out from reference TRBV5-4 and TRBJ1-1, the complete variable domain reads ETGVTQSPTHLIKTRGQQVTLRCSSQSGHNTVSWYQQALGQGPQFIFQYYREEENGRGNFPPRFSGLQFPNYSSELNVNALELDDSALYLCASSLAGHRMGDTEAFFGQGTRLTVV.

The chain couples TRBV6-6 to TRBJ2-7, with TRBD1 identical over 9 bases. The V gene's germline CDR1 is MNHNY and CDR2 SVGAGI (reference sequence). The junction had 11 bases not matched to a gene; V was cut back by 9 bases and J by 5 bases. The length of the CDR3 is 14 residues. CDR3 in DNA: TGTGCCAGTACGGGACAGGGTGTACTTGACGAGCAGTACTTC. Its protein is CASTGQGVLDEQYF.

For the CDR3, the DNA is TGTGCCAGCAGCCAGAGGGGACAGGGGTCCTACGAGCAGTACTTC. Translating it yields CASSQRGQGSYEQYF. The chain couples TRBV4-2 to TRBJ2-7; 10 nucleotides agree with TRBD1. V trimming: 3 bases; J trimming: 1 base; junction bases outside the gene matches: 3. This CDR3 contains 15 residues. Germline CDR1 is LGHNA and CDR2 is YNFKEQ.

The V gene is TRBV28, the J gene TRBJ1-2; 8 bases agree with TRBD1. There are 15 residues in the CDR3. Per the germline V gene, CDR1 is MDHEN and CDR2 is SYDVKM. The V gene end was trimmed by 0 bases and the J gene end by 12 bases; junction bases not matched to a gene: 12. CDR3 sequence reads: CASSLWDRVPSVHTF. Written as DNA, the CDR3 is TGTGCCAGCAGTTTATGGGACAGGGTTCCCTCCGTTCACACCTTC.